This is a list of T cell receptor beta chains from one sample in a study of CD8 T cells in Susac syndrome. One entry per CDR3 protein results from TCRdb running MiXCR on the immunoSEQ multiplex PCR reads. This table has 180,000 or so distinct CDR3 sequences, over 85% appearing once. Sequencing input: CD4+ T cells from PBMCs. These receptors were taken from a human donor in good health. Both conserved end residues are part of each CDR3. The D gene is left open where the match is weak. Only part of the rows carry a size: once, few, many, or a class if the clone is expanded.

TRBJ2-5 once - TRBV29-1 TGCAGCGTGGTTCTGGGGCAGACCCAGTACTTC CSVVLGQTQYF
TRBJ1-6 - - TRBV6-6 TGTGCCAGCAGGGTCCGGGATTCACCCCTCCACTTT CASRVRDSPLHF
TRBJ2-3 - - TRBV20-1 TGCAGTTCGCCCGGAACCGTATGGGACACAGATACGCAGTATTTT CSSPGTVWDTDTQYF
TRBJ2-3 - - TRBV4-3 TGCGCCAGCAGCTCAGACAGCAATACGCAGTATTTT CASSSDSNTQYF
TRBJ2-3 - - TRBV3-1 TGTGCCAGCAGCCAACTCCCGTACACTACGCAGTATTTT CASSQLPYTTQYF
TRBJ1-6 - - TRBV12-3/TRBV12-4 TGTGCCAGCAGGCCTCCAGGGGCCAATTCACCCCTCCACTTT CASRPPGANSPLHF
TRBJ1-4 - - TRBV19 TGTGCCAGTAGTGACATACCGGGACGGCGGAATGAAAAACTGTTTTTT CASSDIPGRRNEKLFF
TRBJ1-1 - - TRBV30 TGTGCCTGGAGTGCCCCGGGTAGCACTGAAGCTTTCTTT CAWSAPGSTEAFF
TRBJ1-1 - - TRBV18 TGTGCCAGCTCAACGGACACCTCGAACACTGAAGCTTTCTTT CASSTDTSNTEAFF
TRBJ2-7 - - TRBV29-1 TGCAGCGTCGACCGGGACGCCGGGGACGAGCAGTACTTC CSVDRDAGDEQYF
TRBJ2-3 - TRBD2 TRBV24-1 TGTGCCACCAGTGATCCAGGGAGGGACACAGATACGCAGTATTTT CATSDPGRDTDTQYF
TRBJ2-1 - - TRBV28 TGTGCCAGCCGAAGGGCACAGGGATCCTACAATGAGCAGTTCTTC CASRRAQGSYNEQFF
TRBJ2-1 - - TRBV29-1 TGCAGCACACACCCATACAGGGTTGGGAATGAGCAGTTCTTC CSTHPYRVGNEQFF
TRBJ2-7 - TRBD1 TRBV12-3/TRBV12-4 TGTGCCAGCAGTAAGGACAGGGTCAACGAGCAGTACTTC CASSKDRVNEQYF
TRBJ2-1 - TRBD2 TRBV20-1 TGCAGTGCTCCACAGCGGGAGTGGCCCTACAATGAGCAGTTCTTC CSAPQREWPYNEQFF
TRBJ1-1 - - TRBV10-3 TGTGCCATCCGCATTAGCGTGGGCACTGAAGCTTTCTTT CAIRISVGTEAFF
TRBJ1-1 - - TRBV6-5 TGTGCCAGCAGTTACTCGCAGGGGATCAACACTGAAGCTTTCTTT CASSYSQGINTEAFF
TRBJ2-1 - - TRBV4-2 TGTGCCAGCAGCCAAGATCGGGTCCACGAGCAGTTCTTC CASSQDRVHEQFF
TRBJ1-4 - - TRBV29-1 TGCAGCGTTCGACACGCCGGGACCTCTAATGAAAAACTGTTTTTT CSVRHAGTSNEKLFF
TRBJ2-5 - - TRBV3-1 TGTGCCAGCAGTCAGAGAGGGCTGGGAGAGACCCAGTACTTC CASSQRGLGETQYF
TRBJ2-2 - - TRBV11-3 TGTGCCAGCAGCTTAGGGCGCCGACCCGGGGAGCTGTTTTTT CASSLGRRPGELFF
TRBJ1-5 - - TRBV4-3 TGCGCCAGCAGCCAAGATCGGGGTCAGGGGAGCAATCAGCCCCAGCATTTT CASSQDRGQGSNQPQHF
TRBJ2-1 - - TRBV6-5 TGTGCCAGCGGCCGCCCTTGGAGTGAGCAGTTCTTC CASGRPWSEQFF
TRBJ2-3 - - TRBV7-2 TGTGCCAGCAGCCTAGTAGAGGCAGATACGCAGTATTTT CASSLVEADTQYF
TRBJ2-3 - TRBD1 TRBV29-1 TGCAGCGTTGAAGCCGGGACAGGGATAGATACGCAGTATTTT CSVEAGTGIDTQYF
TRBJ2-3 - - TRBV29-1 TGCAGCGTTGAAACCCACACGGATACGCAGTATTTT CSVETHTDTQYF
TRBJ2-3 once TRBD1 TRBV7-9 TGTGCCAGCAGCGATAGGAGGCGACAGGGGGGAGATACGCAGTATTTT CASSDRRRQGGDTQYF
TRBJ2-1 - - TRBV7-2 TGTGCCAGCAGCTTACAGTACAAGGAGCAGTTCTTC CASSLQYKEQFF
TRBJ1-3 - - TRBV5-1 TGCGCCAGCAGCTTGGGGGCACCCGGAAACACCATATATTTT CASSLGAPGNTIYF
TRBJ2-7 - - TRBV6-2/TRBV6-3 TGTGCCAGCATGCCGGGGAGCTCCTACGAGCAGTACTTC CASMPGSSYEQYF
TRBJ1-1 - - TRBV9 TGTGCCAGCAGCGTAGTGGGGTCGACTGAAGCTTTCTTT CASSVVGSTEAFF
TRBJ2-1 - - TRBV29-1 TGCAGCGTTGCCGTTACACGTAATGAGCAGTTCTTC CSVAVTRNEQFF
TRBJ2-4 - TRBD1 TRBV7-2 TGTGCCAGCAGCCCCGGACAGGTCAACACCAAAAACATTCAGTACTTC CASSPGQVNTKNIQYF
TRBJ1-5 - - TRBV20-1 TGCAGTGCTAGAAACCCAGAAAGCAATCAGCCCCAGCATTTT CSARNPESNQPQHF
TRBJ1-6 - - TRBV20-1 TGCAGTGCTAGTGGAGGGTCACCCCTCCACTTT CSASGGSPLHF
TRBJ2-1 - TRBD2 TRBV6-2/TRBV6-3 TGTGCCAGCACGGTACGGGGGGCCTACAATGAGCAGTTCTTC CASTVRGAYNEQFF
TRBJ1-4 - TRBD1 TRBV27 TGTGCCAGCAGTTTATATACGACAGGGGATGAAAAACTGTTTTTT CASSLYTTGDEKLFF
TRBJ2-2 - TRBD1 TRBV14 TGTGCCAGCAGCCAAGGACAGGGGGCTACCGGGGAGCTGTTTTTT CASSQGQGATGELFF
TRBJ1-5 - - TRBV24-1 TGTGCCACCGCCGGGGGCAATCAGCCCCAGCATTTT CATAGGNQPQHF
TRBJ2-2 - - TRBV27 TGTGCCAGCAGTTTACTGAACACCGGGGAGCTGTTTTTT CASSLLNTGELFF